This TCR beta chain was identified during a study of T cells in Graves' hyperthyroidism and ophthalmopathy. Background on the study: Peripheral blood collection took place at initial diagnosis, before any treatment.

This clonotype has a count of ten or more. Germline V CDR1 and CDR2: SGHAT, FQNNGV. CDR3 size: 14 residues. The germline V and J ends were trimmed by 5 bases and 10 bases, with 18 bases remaining between them. Template material for amplifying TCR beta CDR3 regions consisted of RNA transcripts. HTBI primers were the set used in a first-round RT-PCR of the TCR CDR3. Via MiXCR, TCRdb re-called the multiplex PCR reads, giving one row per CDR3 protein. Of 500,000 or so distinct CDR3 sequences listed, 17% were seen once; the top ten hold approximately 16%. This sequence joins TRBV11-2 and TRBJ2-1; D might be TRBD2 (6 bases). Sequencing was performed on blood. The sequence came from a woman aged 18-35 years with Graves' ophthalmopathy. CDR3 in DNA: TGTGCCAGCAGCGTCCGGTGGCGGGATGGGGAGCAGTTCTTC. Translating gives CASSVRWRDGEQFF.